This T cell receptor beta chain was sequenced for a study of blood T cell repertoires in COVID-19. Study at large: Researchers got acute and convalescent COVID-19 samples from the United States, Italy and Spain. T cells, B-cell-depleted T cells, or PBMCs provided the cDNA or gDNA that served as material.

Original analysis: Reference gene primer amplification gave estimated nucleated cell counts. Generated by immunoSEQ multiplex PCR, the TCRdb table keeps only in-frame clones and is missing some. The V and J calls and the clone size are those of that table, but D and trimming were determined from the DNA. The data show over 200,000 clones, with roughly 86% seen just once and about 0.7% held by the top ten. This CDR3 comprises 15 residues. From germline, CDR1 is SGHRS and CDR2 YFSETQ. V trimming: 3 bases; J trimming: 4 bases; junction bases outside the gene matches: 7. The chain combines TRBV5-1 with TRBJ2-5, with TRBD1 matching 9 bases. Material for sequencing was peripheral blood. The source of this sequence is a human donor in a cohort sampled during active COVID-19. CDR3 in amino acids: CASSWGQGEIETQYF. The CDR3, as DNA: TGCGCCAGCAGCTGGGGACAGGGTGAGATAGAGACCCAGTACTTC.